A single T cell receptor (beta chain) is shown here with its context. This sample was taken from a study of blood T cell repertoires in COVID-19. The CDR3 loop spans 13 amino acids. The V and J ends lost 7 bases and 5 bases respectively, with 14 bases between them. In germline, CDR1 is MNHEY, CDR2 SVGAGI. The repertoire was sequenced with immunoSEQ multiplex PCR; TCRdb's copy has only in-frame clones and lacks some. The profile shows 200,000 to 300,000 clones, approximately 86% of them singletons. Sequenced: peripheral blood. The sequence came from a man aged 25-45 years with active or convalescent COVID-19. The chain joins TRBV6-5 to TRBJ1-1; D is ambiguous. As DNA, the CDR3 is TGTGCCAGCATTGTCGGGGTTCGGACTGAAGCTTTCTTT. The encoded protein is CASIVGVRTEAFF.